This is a list of T cell receptor beta chains from one sample in a study of T-cell memory formation after mild COVID-19. TCRdb analysed the 5' RACE reads with MiXCR anew, one entry per CDR3 protein. This table holds some 200,000 distinct CDR3 sequences, around 8.8% found once. Sequencing used PBMCs or a T cell subset sorted from them (not recorded which). The receptors derive from a man in his late teens or twenties who had mild COVID-19 (a few samples of this study predate the infection). Cell type and time point are not known. CDR3s include the opening cysteine and the closing phenylalanine or tryptophan.

>TRBJ2-7|TRBV6-6
CASSWSGYEQYF
>TRBJ2-1|TRBV7-2
CASSFRGSYNEQFF
>TRBJ2-7|TRBV11-3
CASSLGGSPGLQYF
>TRBJ1-2|TRBV15
CATSRDKGKGGYTF
>TRBJ1-6|TRBV29-1
CSVRSGDSPLHF
>TRBJ2-2|TRBV27
CASRGGTSQHGELFF
>TRBJ2-2|TRBV5-1
CASSPTSGSAPGELFF
>TRBJ1-2|TRBV4-3
CASSQGTHGYTF
>TRBJ1-1|TRBV12-3/TRBV12-4
CASSPQTGGNTEAFF
>TRBJ1-2|TRBV5-1
CASSLEDNYGYTF
>TRBJ1-6|TRBV4-3
CASSQDVQGAYNSPLHF
>TRBJ1-2|TRBV5-1
CASSLDGSNYGYTF
>TRBJ1-2|TRBV18
CASSPPGQGAYGYTF
>TRBJ2-2|TRBV7-9
CASSLRNVAGELFF
>TRBJ2-5|TRBV6-6
CASSRDGPRETQYF
>TRBJ2-7|TRBV18
CASSESPGTKYEQYF
>TRBJ1-6|TRBV7-2
CASSGQLDSPLHF
>TRBJ2-7|TRBV5-1
CASSVDRFYEQYF
>TRBJ2-1|TRBV3-1
CASSPLHGEQFF
>TRBJ2-5|TRBV5-8
CASRETGFETQYF
>TRBJ2-2|TRBV7-2
CASSFAGDTGELFF
>TRBJ1-5|TRBV7-2
CASSLGAGGQYQPQHF
>TRBJ1-4|TRBV6-5
CASSRRQGGLREKLFF
>TRBJ1-1|TRBV4-3
CASSQVGGRAEAFF
>TRBJ2-2|TRBV21-1
CASGPGWDRGEQPNTGELFF
>TRBJ2-5|TRBV5-1
CASSLGRSETQYF
>TRBJ1-1|TRBV12-3/TRBV12-4
CASSLNRAAEAFF
>TRBJ1-2|TRBV6-4
CASSAALFGGYTF
>TRBJ2-7|TRBV5-1
CASSLSSDTYEQYF
>TRBJ1-1|TRBV24-1
CATSDVGSEAFF
>TRBJ1-1|TRBV2
CASSEQDTEAFF
>TRBJ2-7|TRBV4-2
CASSQPRGSGGSYEQYF
>TRBJ1-1|TRBV20-1
CSAKERNTEAFF